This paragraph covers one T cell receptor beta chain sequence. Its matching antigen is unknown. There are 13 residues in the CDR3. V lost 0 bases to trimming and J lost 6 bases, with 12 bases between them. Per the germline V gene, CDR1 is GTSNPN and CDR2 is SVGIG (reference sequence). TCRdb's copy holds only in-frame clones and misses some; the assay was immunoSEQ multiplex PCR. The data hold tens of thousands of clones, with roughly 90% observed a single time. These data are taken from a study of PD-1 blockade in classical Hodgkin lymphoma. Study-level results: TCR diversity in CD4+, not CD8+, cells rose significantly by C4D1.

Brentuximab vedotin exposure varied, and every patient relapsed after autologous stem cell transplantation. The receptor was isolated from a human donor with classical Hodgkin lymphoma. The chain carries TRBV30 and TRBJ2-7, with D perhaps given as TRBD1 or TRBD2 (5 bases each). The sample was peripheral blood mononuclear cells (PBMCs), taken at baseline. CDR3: CAWSVSGTSEQYF. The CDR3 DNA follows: TGTGCCTGGAGTGTGTCCGGGACCTCCGAGCAGTACTTC.